Below, 5 T cell receptor beta chains from the same sample are listed, as sequenced in a study of T cell repertoires in cytomegalovirus infection. TCRdb re-derived calls from the reads in MiXCR, one entry per CDR3 protein. The sample lists 290,000 or so distinct CDR3 sequences; more than 20% were seen once. Sequencing was carried out using PBMCs. These receptors were obtained from a human donor in good health (CMV status not recorded). Some clones in this sample may be carry-over from other donors' samples.

This clonotype was detected a few times. The rearrangement uses TRBV6-1 and TRBJ2-1, with 7 positions matching TRBD2. The ends lost 1 base at V and 3 bases at J; junction bases unmatched: 0. CDR1 is MNHNS and CDR2 is SASEGT in the germline V gene. The CDR3 is 14 residues long. CDR3 sequence: CASSEVAGYNEQFF. CDR3 DNA sequence: TGTGCCAGCAGTGAAGTAGCGGGCTACAATGAGCAGTTCTTC.

This sequence joins TRBV11-2 and TRBJ2-7; no reliable D call. V lost 1 base and J lost 3, with 10 bases in between. The germline gives CDR1 SGHAT, CDR2 FQNNGV. The CDR3 loop spans 14 amino acids. CDR3 amino acids: CASSLVGSLYEQYF. The CDR3 DNA follows: TGTGCCAGCAGCTTAGTTGGCTCGCTCTACGAGCAGTACTTC.

This clonotype was detected a few times. The V and J genes are TRBV7-2 and TRBJ1-6, with a tentative D call TRBD1 (5 bases). The V and J ends lost 5 bases and 6 bases respectively, with 17 bases between them. From germline, CDR1 is SGHTA and CDR2 FQGNSA. The CDR3 is 16 amino acids. The CDR3 sequence is CASSPRTPGANSPLHF. In DNA, the CDR3 is TGTGCCAGCAGCCCCAGAACGCCCGGGGCTAATTCACCCCTCCACTTT. Drawing the rest from reference TRBV7-2 and TRBJ1-6, the complete variable domain is GAGVSQSPSNKVTEKGKDVELRCDPISGHTALYWYRQSLGQGLEFLIYFQGNSAPDKSGLPSDRFSAERTGGSVSTLTIQRTQQEDSAVYLCASSPRTPGANSPLHFGNGTRLTVT.

This clonotype was seen ten or more times. The chain couples TRBV7-2 to TRBJ1-1; TRBD1 matches 7 bases. V lost 5 bases to trimming and J lost 5 bases; unmatched junction nucleotides: 8. This CDR3 is 14 amino acids long. Germline CDR1 and CDR2: SGHTA and FQGNSA. The CDR3 region is CASSQRQGWTEAFF. CDR3 bases: TGTGCCAGCAGCCAACGACAGGGTTGGACTGAAGCTTTCTTT.

This clonotype has a handful of counts. V is TRBV6-2 or TRBV6-3 and J is TRBJ1-2; perhaps TRBD1 as D (6 bases). Looked up from germline, CDR1 is MNHEY and CDR2 is SVGEGT. V lost 6 bases and J lost 8, with 19 bases in between. CDR3 length: 14 amino acids. The CDR3 here is CASSPGQTFGGYTF. The CDR3 DNA reads TGTGCCAGCAGCCCCGGACAGACCTTCGGGGGCTACACCTTC.